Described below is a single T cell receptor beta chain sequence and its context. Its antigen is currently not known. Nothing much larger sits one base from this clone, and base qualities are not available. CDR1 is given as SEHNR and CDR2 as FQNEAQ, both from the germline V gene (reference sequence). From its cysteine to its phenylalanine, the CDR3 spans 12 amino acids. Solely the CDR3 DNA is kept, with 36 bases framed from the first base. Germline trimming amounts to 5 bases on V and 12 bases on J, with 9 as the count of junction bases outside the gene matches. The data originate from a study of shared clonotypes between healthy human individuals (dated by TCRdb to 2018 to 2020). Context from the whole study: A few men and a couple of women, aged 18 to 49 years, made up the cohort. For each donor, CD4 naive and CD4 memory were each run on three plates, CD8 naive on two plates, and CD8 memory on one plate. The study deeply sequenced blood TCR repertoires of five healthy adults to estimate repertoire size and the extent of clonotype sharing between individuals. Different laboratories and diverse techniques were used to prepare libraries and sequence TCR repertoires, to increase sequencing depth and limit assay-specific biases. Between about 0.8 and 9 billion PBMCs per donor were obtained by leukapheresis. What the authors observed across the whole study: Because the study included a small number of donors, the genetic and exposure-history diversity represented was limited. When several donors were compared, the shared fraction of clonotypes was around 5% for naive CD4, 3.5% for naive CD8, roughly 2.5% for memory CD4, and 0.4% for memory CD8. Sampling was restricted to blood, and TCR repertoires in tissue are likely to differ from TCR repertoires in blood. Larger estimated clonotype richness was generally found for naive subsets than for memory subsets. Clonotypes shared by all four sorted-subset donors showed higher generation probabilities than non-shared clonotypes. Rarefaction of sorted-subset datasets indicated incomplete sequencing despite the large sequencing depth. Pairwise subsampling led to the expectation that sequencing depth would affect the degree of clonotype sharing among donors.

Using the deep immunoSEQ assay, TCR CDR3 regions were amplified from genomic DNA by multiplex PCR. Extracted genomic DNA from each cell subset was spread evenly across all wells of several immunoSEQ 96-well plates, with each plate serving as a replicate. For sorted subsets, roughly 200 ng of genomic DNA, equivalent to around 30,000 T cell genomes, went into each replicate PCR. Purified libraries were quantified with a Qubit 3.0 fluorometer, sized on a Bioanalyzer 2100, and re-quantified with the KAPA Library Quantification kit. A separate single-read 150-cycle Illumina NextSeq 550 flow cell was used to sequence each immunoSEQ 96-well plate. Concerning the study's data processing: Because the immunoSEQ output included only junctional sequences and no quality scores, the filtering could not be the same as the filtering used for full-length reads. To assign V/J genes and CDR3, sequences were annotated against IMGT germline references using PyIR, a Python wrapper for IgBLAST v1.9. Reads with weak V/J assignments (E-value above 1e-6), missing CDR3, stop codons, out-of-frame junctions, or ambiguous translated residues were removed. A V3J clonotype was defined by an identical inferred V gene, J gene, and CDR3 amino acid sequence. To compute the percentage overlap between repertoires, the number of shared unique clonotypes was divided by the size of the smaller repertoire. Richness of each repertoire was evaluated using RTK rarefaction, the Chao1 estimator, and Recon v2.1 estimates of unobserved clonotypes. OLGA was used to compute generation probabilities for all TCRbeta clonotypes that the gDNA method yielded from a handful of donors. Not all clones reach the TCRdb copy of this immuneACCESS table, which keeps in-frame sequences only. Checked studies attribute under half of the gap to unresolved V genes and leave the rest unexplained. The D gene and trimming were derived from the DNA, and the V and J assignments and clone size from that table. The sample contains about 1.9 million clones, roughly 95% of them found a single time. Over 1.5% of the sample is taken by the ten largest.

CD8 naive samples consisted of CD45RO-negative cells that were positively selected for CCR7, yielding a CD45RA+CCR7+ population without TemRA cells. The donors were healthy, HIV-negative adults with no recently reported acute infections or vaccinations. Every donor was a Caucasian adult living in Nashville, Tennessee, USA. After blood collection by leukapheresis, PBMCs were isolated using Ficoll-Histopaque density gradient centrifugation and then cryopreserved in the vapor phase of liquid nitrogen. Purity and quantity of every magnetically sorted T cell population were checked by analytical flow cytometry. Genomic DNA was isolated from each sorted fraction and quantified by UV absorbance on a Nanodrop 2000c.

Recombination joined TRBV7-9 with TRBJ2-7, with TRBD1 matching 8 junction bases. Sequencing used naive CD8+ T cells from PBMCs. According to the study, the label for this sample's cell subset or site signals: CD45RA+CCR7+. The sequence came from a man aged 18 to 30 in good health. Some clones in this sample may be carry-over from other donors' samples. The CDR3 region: CASSADRGAAYF. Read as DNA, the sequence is TGTGCCAGCAGCGCCGACAGGGGAGCAGCGTACTTC.